This paragraph reports one TCR beta chain. Per germline, CDR1 SGHDT and CDR2 YYEEEE. The CDR3 has 18 residues. V was pared by 4 bases and J by 6 bases, with 25 bases between. How the authors handled the data: Amplified reference gene primers provided the basis for estimating nucleated cell counts. Method: immunoSEQ multiplex PCR; TCRdb's copy keeps in-frame clones and lacks some. V, J and clone size are taken as reported in that table, and D and trimming were inferred from the DNA itself. Here the sample spans more than 200,000 clones, 80% to 90% being singletons. The data stem from a study of blood T cell repertoires in COVID-19. Looking at the study overall: Some COVID-19 samples were acute and others convalescent; all came from the United States, Italy and Spain. PBMCs, B-cell-depleted T cells, or T cells provided the cDNA or gDNA that made up the material.

This receptor was identified in an elderly man with acute or convalescent COVID-19. This sequence joins TRBV5-6 and TRBJ2-2; D perhaps matches TRBD2 (8 bases). The sequenced sample was peripheral blood. The CDR3, as DNA: TGTGCCAGCAGCGTTATGGGACAGAGCGGGAGTCTGTCCGGGGAGCTGTTTTTT. It encodes CASSVMGQSGSLSGELFF.